This entry describes one T cell receptor (beta chain). Its antigen is currently unknown. This specimen comes from a study of identical twins. Looked up from germline, CDR1 is SGDLS and CDR2 is YYNGEE. This CDR3 is 16 amino acids long. Unmatched junction bases numbered 5, after V lost 0 bases and J lost 2 bases. Study-wide points: Fewer insertions marked abundant cord blood beta clonotypes; young adult naive trended weakly, memory not at all.

Template switching added a universal primer site; cDNA carried unique molecular identifiers. TCRdb re-called the 5' RACE reads with MiXCR, one entry per CDR3 protein. The sample has about 530,000 distinct CDR3 sequences, about 20% seen once; the top ten hold approximately 0.52%. These data were likewise used in another study, on yellow fever vaccine responses in identical twins.

V is TRBV9 and J is TRBJ2-1; 7 nucleotides line up with TRBD2. The sequenced sample was CD4+ T cells sorted from blood. The receptor was isolated from a woman between 18 and 29 years old in good health. The CDR3 DNA reads TGTGCCAGCAGCGTAGTGGCGGGAGTGCCCTACAATGAGCAGTTCTTC. It specifies CASSVVAGVPYNEQFF.